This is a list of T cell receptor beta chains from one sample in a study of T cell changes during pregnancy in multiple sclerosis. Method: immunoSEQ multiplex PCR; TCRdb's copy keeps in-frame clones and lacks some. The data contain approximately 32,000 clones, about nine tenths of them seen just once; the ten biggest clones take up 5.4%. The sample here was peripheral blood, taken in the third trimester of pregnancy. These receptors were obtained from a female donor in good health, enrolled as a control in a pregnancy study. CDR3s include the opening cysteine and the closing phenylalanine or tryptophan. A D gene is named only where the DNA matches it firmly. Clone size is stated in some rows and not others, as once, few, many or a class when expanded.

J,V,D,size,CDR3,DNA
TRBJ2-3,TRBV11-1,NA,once,CASSLILESGFTDTQYF,TGTGCCAGCAGCTTAATTCTGGAGAGTGGGTTCACAGATACGCAGTATTTT
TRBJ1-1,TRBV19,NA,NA,CASLEGGPSEAFF,TGTGCCAGTTTAGAGGGTGGGCCGTCTGAAGCTTTCTTT
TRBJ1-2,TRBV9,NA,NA,CASSAYTTGHGYTF,TGTGCCAGCAGCGCCTACACAACAGGGCATGGCTACACCTTC
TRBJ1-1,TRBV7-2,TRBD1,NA,CASMNRGGNTEAFF,TGTGCCAGCATGAACAGGGGAGGGAACACTGAAGCTTTCTTT
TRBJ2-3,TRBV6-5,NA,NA,CASSILRQSPDTQYF,TGTGCCAGCAGTATTCTGAGACAGTCCCCAGATACGCAGTATTTT
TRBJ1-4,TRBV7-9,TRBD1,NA,CASSFSDGQGARANEKLFF,TGTGCCAGCAGCTTTTCGGATGGACAGGGGGCAAGGGCTAATGAAAAACTGTTTTTT
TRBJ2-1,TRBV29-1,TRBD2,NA,CSVEVSGGSYEQFF,TGCAGCGTTGAAGTAAGCGGGGGGTCGTATGAGCAGTTCTTC
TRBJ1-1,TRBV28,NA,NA,CASSAGGSTEAFF,TGTGCCAGTTCAGCCGGGGGGAGCACTGAAGCTTTCTTT
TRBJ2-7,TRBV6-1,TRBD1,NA,CASRDRGRMYEQYF,TGTGCCAGCAGGGACAGGGGGCGGATGTACGAGCAGTACTTC
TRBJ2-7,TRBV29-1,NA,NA,CSVEVGYEQYF,TGCAGCGTTGAAGTCGGCTACGAGCAGTACTTC
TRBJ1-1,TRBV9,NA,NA,CASSGARDVTEAFF,TGTGCCAGCAGCGGGGCGCGGGACGTAACTGAAGCTTTCTTT
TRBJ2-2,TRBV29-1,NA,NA,CSASSVSNTGELFF,TGCAGCGCGAGCAGCGTTTCGAACACCGGGGAGCTGTTTTTT
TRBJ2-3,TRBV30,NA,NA,CAWTPRGGDNTQYF,TGTGCCTGGACCCCCCGGGGAGGGGACAATACGCAGTATTTT
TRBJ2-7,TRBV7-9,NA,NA,CASSPPAAWNEQYF,TGTGCCAGCAGCCCCCCGGCGGCTTGGAACGAGCAGTACTTC
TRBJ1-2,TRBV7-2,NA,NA,CASSLSGSGGYGYTF,TGTGCCAGCAGCCTGTCAGGGTCGGGTGGCTATGGCTACACCTTC
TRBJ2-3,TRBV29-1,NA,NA,CSVGRGETTDTQYF,TGCAGCGTTGGACGGGGTGAGACCACAGATACGCAGTATTTT
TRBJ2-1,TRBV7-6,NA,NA,CASSLLWRVLKDEQFF,TGTGCCAGCAGCTTACTCTGGAGAGTGCTCAAGGATGAGCAGTTCTTC
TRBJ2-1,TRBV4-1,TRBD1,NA,CASSQDDGTGYNEQFF,TGCGCCAGCAGCCAAGATGACGGGACAGGATACAATGAGCAGTTCTTC
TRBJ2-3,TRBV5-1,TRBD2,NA,CASASAGLAGPDTQYF,TGCGCCAGCGCATCGGCGGGGCTAGCGGGCCCAGATACGCAGTATTTT
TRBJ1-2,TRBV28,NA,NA,CASSLSRRPNYGYTF,TGTGCCAGCAGTTTATCCAGGCGACCTAACTATGGCTACACCTTC
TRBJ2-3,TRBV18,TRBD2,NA,CASSPSGGANTQYF,TGTGCCAGCTCACCTTCCGGGGGGGCAAATACGCAGTATTTT
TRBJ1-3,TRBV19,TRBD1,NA,CASSPPRDRVAGNTIYF,TGTGCCAGTAGTCCTCCTCGGGACAGGGTCGCCGGAAACACCATATATTTT
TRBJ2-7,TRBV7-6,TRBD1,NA,CASSSPGQGYEQYF,TGTGCCAGCAGCAGTCCGGGACAGGGCTACGAGCAGTACTTC
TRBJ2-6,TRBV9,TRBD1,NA,CASSDGQGAPGANVLTF,TGTGCCAGCAGCGACGGACAGGGGGCGCCTGGGGCCAACGTCCTGACTTTC
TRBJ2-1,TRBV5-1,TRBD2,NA,CASTGLAGETNEQFF,TGCGCCAGCACGGGATTAGCGGGAGAGACTAATGAGCAGTTCTTC
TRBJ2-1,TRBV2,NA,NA,CASSEEGLLTYNEQFF,TGTGCCAGCAGTGAAGAGGGACTTCTAACCTACAATGAGCAGTTCTTC